The 2 T cell receptor beta chains listed next were all sequenced from one sample in a study of blood T cell repertoires in COVID-19. Method: immunoSEQ multiplex PCR; TCRdb's copy keeps in-frame clones and lacks some. Among a few hundred thousand clones listed, roughly 89% were seen once. Sequencing was performed on PBMCs or T cells enriched from blood (not recorded which). The receptors were sampled from a man in his forties who had recovered from COVID-19.

The gene calls are TRBV3-1 (or the pseudogene TRBV3-2) and TRBJ1-6; unclear D gene. V lost 1 base and J 5 bases, leaving 6 bases between the germline ends. CDR3 size: 14 residues. CDR1 is LGHDT, CDR2 YNNKEL, per germline (reference sequence). The CDR3, as DNA: TGTGCCAGCAGCCAAGGGCAGAATAATTCACCCCTCCACTTT. It codes for CASSQGQNNSPLHF.

The chain joins TRBV13 to TRBJ2-5; TRBD1 matches 8 bases. Germline CDR1 PRHDT, CDR2 FYEKMQ (reference sequence). J gave up 1 base and V 5 bases, and 9 bases lay outside the gene matches. The CDR3 extends over 16 amino acids. The CDR3 DNA sequence: TGTGCCAGCAGCACCAGGGGGCGAGGGCCCCAAGAGACCCAGTACTTC. Its translation is CASSTRGRGPQETQYF.